This entry features one T cell receptor beta chain sequence. What it binds is not known. Using immunoSEQ multiplex PCR, the repertoire was profiled, and TCRdb retains in-frame clones only, with some absent. The repertoire holds around 400,000 clones, with around four fifths as singletons. This sample was included in a study of Ad26.COV2.S vaccination and SARS-CoV-2 variants. Study-level findings and limits: Placebo recipients and vaccine recipients were similar in non-spike TCR breadth. Possible underestimation of total T cell responses by the TCR breadth and depth analyses was noted.

Germline V gene sequence: CDR1 MGHDK, CDR2 SYGVNS. Trimming cost V 0 bases and J 6 bases, with 18 bases left between them. The CDR3 runs to 16 residues. Documented treatment: around 19 received Ad26.COV2.S at low or high dose, single or two shots; 5 received placebo; per-sample allocation not given. Sampling happened 63 days after the first vaccine or placebo injection. This sequence was found in a person between 18 and 65 years old who received the Ad26.COV2.S COVID-19 vaccine or a placebo. The sample consisted of peripheral blood, taken in a trial of Ad26.COV2.S vaccine versus placebo. The chain links TRBV25-1 to TRBJ2-7; maybe TRBD1 (6 bases). The CDR3 region is CASSEYNGAGRGEQYF. The CDR3 coding sequence is TGTGCCAGCAGTGAATATAATGGGGCGGGCAGGGGCGAGCAGTACTTC.